Following are 29 T cell receptor beta chains from one sample sequenced in a study of blood T cell repertoires in COVID-19. Clones were read by immunoSEQ multiplex PCR, and TCRdb kept only the in-frame ones, dropping some. The table lists about 73,000 clones, about 86% of them singletons. Sequencing used peripheral blood. These receptors all stem from a human donor in a cohort sampled during active COVID-19.

The CDR3 protein is CASTTGSAPQHF. Written as DNA, the CDR3 is TGTGCCAGCACTACAGGGAGCGCCCCCCAGCATTTT. The chain is built from TRBV2 and TRBJ1-5; D perhaps matches TRBD1 (6 bases). Germline V gene lookup returns CDR1 SNHLY and CDR2 FYNNEI. Between the trimmed V and J ends, which lost 7 bases and 10 bases, there was a span of 14 bases. This CDR3 has 12 amino acids.

This clone was picked up a small number of times. The chain combines TRBV5-6 with TRBJ2-6, with 7 bases matching TRBD1. V gave up 0 bases and J gave up 3 bases; unmatched junction bases: 6. This CDR3 has 17 residues. The germline V gene has CDR1 SGHDT and CDR2 YYEEEE. The CDR3 region is CASSLVAGGYGANVLTF. CDR3 nucleotide sequence: TGTGCCAGCAGCTTGGTGGCAGGGGGTTATGGGGCCAACGTCCTGACTTTC.

The gene calls are TRBV5-1 and TRBJ2-7; TRBD1 agrees at 7 bases. The CDR3 covers 14 residues. Germline-derived CDR1 and CDR2 are SGHRS and YFSETQ. V lost 3 bases, J lost 4 bases, and 7 bases stayed unmatched. CDR3 region: CASSSGTAPYEQYF. The CDR3, as DNA: TGCGCCAGCAGCTCCGGGACAGCACCATACGAGCAGTACTTC.

This clone came up once. The V call is TRBV19, the J call TRBJ2-5, with TRBD1 matching 9 bases. Germline values: CDR1 LNHDA, CDR2 SQIVND (reference sequence). The CDR3 is 14 residues long. V was pared by 6 bases and J by 2 bases, with 4 bases of the junction left unmatched. CDR3 DNA: TGTGCCAGTAGCATGGGACAGGGACAAGAGACCCAGTACTTC. Its translation is CASSMGQGQETQYF.

V gene TRBV5-6 combines with J gene TRBJ1-2; maybe TRBD1 (6 bases). The CDR3 is made up of 15 amino acids. V lost 2 bases and J lost 1, with 12 bases in between. Germline CDR1 SGHDT, CDR2 YYEEEE. Here the CDR3 reads CASSFDRPRNYGYTF. The DNA for the CDR3 is TGTGCCAGCAGCTTTGACAGGCCCCGTAACTATGGCTACACCTTC. Full variable domain (remainder filled in from reference TRBV5-6 and TRBJ1-2): DAGVTQSPTHLIKTRGQQVTLRCSPKSGHDTVSWYQQALGQGPQFIFQYYEEEERQRGNFPDRFSGHQFPNYSSELNVNALLLGDSALYLCASSFDRPRNYGYTFGSGTRLTVV.

The gene calls are TRBV9 and TRBJ2-1; 9 bases are shared with TRBD2. This CDR3 comprises 15 residues. Germline CDR1 SGDLS, CDR2 YYNGEE. J gave up 5 bases and V 0 bases, and 3 bases lay outside the gene matches. CDR3: CASSVGGGANNEQFF. The CDR3, as DNA: TGTGCCAGCAGCGTAGGCGGGGGGGCCAACAATGAGCAGTTCTTC.

The chain uses TRBV20-1 and TRBJ2-2; no firm D call. Germline-derived CDR1 and CDR2 are DFQATT and SNEGSKA (reference sequence). This CDR3 region has 11 residues. Trimming pared 5 bases from V and 5 bases from J, leaving 6 bases between. The CDR3, as DNA: TGCAGTGCTTCCCCTACCGGGGAGCTGTTTTTT. It is translated as CSASPTGELFF.

V usage is TRBV15 and J usage is TRBJ1-5; D is uncertain. V lost 0 bases to trimming and J lost 4 bases, with 4 bases between them. Germline loops: CDR1 LNHNV, CDR2 YYDKDF (reference sequence). CDR3 length: 13 amino acids. This chain's CDR3 is CATSRDRNQPQHF. The CDR3 region has the DNA TGTGCCACCAGCAGAGATCGGAATCAGCCCCAGCATTTT.

The CDR3 spells CASSPGQGVYEQYF. DNA of the CDR3: TGCGCCAGCAGCCCTGGACAGGGGGTGTATGAGCAGTACTTC. The chain has TRBV5-1 and TRBJ2-7; 10 bases match TRBD1. Germline assignment: CDR1 SGHRS and CDR2 YFSETQ. V lost 4 bases to trimming and J lost 7 bases; unmatched junction nucleotides: 8. The CDR3 length is 14 residues.

The CDR3 loop reads CASSFGREGTQYF. The CDR3 region has the DNA TGTGCCAGCAGCTTCGGACGGGAGGGGACCCAGTACTTC. The V and J genes are TRBV14 and TRBJ2-5; 8 nucleotides align to TRBD2. The germline CDR1 and CDR2 sequences are SGHDN and FVKESK. The CDR3 consists of 13 residues. The junction had 6 bases not matched to a gene; V was cut back by 5 bases and J by 7 bases.

The gene calls are TRBV5-1 and TRBJ2-2; 7 nucleotides line up with TRBD2. The V segment lost 0 bases and the J segment 4 bases; nucleotides outside the gene matches: 12. This CDR3 contains 18 residues. Looked up from germline, CDR1 is SGHRS and CDR2 is YFSETQ. CDR3 bases: TGCGCCAGCAGCTTGGCAGGGCGGGGGTCCTCATTCACCGGGGAGCTGTTTTTT. This translates into CASSLAGRGSSFTGELFF.

This chain connects TRBV6-6 to TRBJ1-2, with D hard to call. Trimming left V 3 bases short and J 0 bases short, with 14 bases between. The CDR3 runs to 16 residues. Germline loops: CDR1 MNHNY, CDR2 SVGAGI (reference sequence). The CDR3 sequence is CASSYSLEAANYGYTF. CDR3 DNA sequence: TGTGCCAGCAGTTATTCTCTAGAGGCGGCTAACTATGGCTACACCTTC.

The chain couples TRBV19 to TRBJ2-1; D possibly corresponds to TRBD1 (7 bases). The CDR3 is 14 amino acids. Germline V CDR1 and CDR2: LNHDA, SQIVND (reference sequence). V lost 4 bases and J lost 1, with 8 bases in between. CDR3 protein: CASSTGGSYNEQFF. CDR3 nucleotide sequence: TGTGCCAGTAGTACAGGGGGGTCCTACAATGAGCAGTTCTTC.

In this sample, this clone turned up once. The genes are TRBV5-6 and TRBJ2-2; possibly TRBD2 for D (5 bases). The CDR3 has 15 residues. V shed 4 bases and J shed 0 bases, with 10 bases lying between them. Germline lookup yields CDR1 SGHDT and CDR2 YYEEEE. CDR3 sequence (DNA): TGTGCCAGCAGCGCCGGGGTCACGAACACCGGGGAGCTGTTTTTT. Translation: CASSAGVTNTGELFF. The full variable domain, rest sourced from reference TRBV5-6 and TRBJ2-2, is DAGVTQSPTHLIKTRGQQVTLRCSPKSGHDTVSWYQQALGQGPQFIFQYYEEEERQRGNFPDRFSGHQFPNYSSELNVNALLLGDSALYLCASSAGVTNTGELFFGEGSRLTVL.

The J gene is TRBJ2-5, the V gene TRBV3-1 (or the pseudogene TRBV3-2); tentatively, D is TRBD2 (7 bases). The ends were cut back, 3 bases at V and 9 bases at J, with 11 bases in the middle. Germline CDR1 is LGHDT and CDR2 is YNNKEL (reference sequence). The CDR3 contains 12 residues. CDR3: CASSQGRGPQYF. DNA of the CDR3: TGTGCCAGCAGCCAGGGGCGGGGGCCCCAGTACTTC.

This clone was observed a few times. The chain employs TRBV7-2 and TRBJ2-7; TRBD1 agrees at 8 bases. After removal of 1 base from V and 0 bases from J, the junction contained 5 bases not matched to a gene. Per germline, CDR1 SGHTA and CDR2 FQGNSA. The CDR3 is made up of 16 amino acids. In DNA, the CDR3 is TGTGCCAGCAGCTTAGGCCCCGGGACAGGCTCCTACGAGCAGTACTTC. This gives the protein CASSLGPGTGSYEQYF.

The gene calls are TRBV6-5 and TRBJ1-3; the D gene is possibly TRBD1 (6 bases). Trimming took off 6 bases at V and 0 bases at J, with 9 bases between the two ends. The V gene's germline CDR1 is MNHEY and CDR2 SVGAGI. The CDR3 is 14 residues long. CDR3 DNA: TGTGCCAGCAGAGAGGGGGTCTCTGGAAACACCATATATTTT. This translates into CASREGVSGNTIYF.

This clone was counted between two and nine times. The chain joins TRBV6-1 to TRBJ1-6, with 8 bases identical to TRBD1. The CDR3 has 15 residues. The germline gives CDR1 MNHNS, CDR2 SASEGT. V was pared by 1 base and J by 8 bases, with 4 bases of the junction left unmatched. This CDR3 reads CASSEDRGFDSPLHF. The CDR3 bases are TGTGCCAGCAGTGAAGACAGGGGGTTCGATTCACCCCTCCACTTT.

This sequence joins TRBV19 and TRBJ2-5; 8 nucleotides agree with TRBD2. This CDR3 has 13 amino acids. Germline V gives CDR1 LNHDA, CDR2 SQIVND (reference sequence). V was clipped by 8 bases and J by 2 bases; unmatched bases: 4. The CDR3 spells CASGTSGQETQYF. CDR3 bases: TGTGCCAGTGGAACTAGCGGACAAGAGACCCAGTACTTC.

This rearrangement joins TRBV6-5 to TRBJ2-1, with 9 bases identical to TRBD1. The V and J ends lost 0 bases and 9 bases, in that order; junction bases with no gene match: 0. CDR3 length: 13 residues. Germline CDR1 and CDR2: MNHEY and SVGAGI. CDR3 sequence (DNA): TGTGCCAGCAGTTACTCGACAGGGGGTGAGCAGTTCTTC. It codes for CASSYSTGGEQFF.

The J gene is TRBJ2-7, the V gene TRBV28, with a tentative D call TRBD2 (6 bases). The CDR3 sequence is 14 residues long. The germline V and J ends were trimmed by 6 bases and 3 bases, with 15 bases remaining between them. Germline V lookup: CDR1 MDHEN, CDR2 SYDVKM. CDR3 in amino acids: CASSGWGDGYEQYF. CDR3 nucleotide sequence: TGTGCCAGCAGCGGCTGGGGGGACGGCTACGAGCAGTACTTC.

The chain recombines TRBV5-1 with TRBJ1-6; 9 positions agree with TRBD1. Looked up from germline, CDR1 is SGHRS and CDR2 is YFSETQ. V was pared by 4 bases and J by 15 bases, with 14 bases of the junction left unmatched. The CDR3 extends over 15 amino acids. The CDR3 reads CASSPEGQGSAVLHF. CDR3 sequence (DNA): TGCGCCAGCAGCCCGGAAGGACAGGGGTCCGCGGTCCTCCACTTT.

The rearrangement uses TRBV5-6 and TRBJ1-4; D is unclear. The germline CDR1 and CDR2 sequences are SGHDT and YYEEEE. The germline V and J ends were trimmed by 0 bases and 4 bases, with 16 bases remaining between them. This CDR3 has 17 amino acids. CDR3 region: CASSLASDTHFNEKLFF. The CDR3 nucleotides are TGTGCCAGCAGCTTGGCTTCCGACACCCACTTTAATGAAAAACTGTTTTTT.

V usage is TRBV12-3 or TRBV12-4 and J usage is TRBJ1-1; D perhaps matches TRBD1 (6 bases). The CDR3 is made up of 13 amino acids. V dropped 5 bases and J dropped 1 base, with 8 bases sitting between them. CDR3 nucleotide sequence: TGTGCCAGCAGTCTGACAGGGAACACTGAAGCTTTCTTT. Its translation: CASSLTGNTEAFF.

This rearrangement joins TRBV18 to TRBJ2-2, with D possibly TRBD1 on 7 matching bases. Trimming removed 3 bases from V and 2 bases from J, with 16 bases in between. This CDR3 has 17 residues. Germline V lookup: CDR1 KGHSH, CDR2 LQKENI. DNA of the CDR3: TGTGCCAGCTCACCTAGAAGCAGGGGGGTCAACACCGGGGAGCTGTTTTTT. Translated: CASSPRSRGVNTGELFF. Full variable domain (missing parts from reference TRBV18 and TRBJ2-2): NAGVMQNPRHLVRRRGQEARLRCSPMKGHSHVYWYRQLPEEGLKFMVYLQKENIIDESGMPKERFSAEFPKEGPSILRIQQVVRGDSAAYFCASSPRSRGVNTGELFFGEGSRLTVL.

A few counts support this clone. The V call is TRBV11-2, the J call TRBJ2-5; 11 nucleotides agree with TRBD1. CDR3 length equals 14 residues. Germline V lookup: CDR1 SGHAT, CDR2 FQNNGV. The V segment lost 5 bases and the J segment 9 bases; nucleotides outside the gene matches: 8. The CDR3 DNA sequence: TGTGCCAGCAGCCTCGGACAGGGGGCGGCGGCCCAGTACTTC. This sequence encodes CASSLGQGAAAQYF.

This chain joins TRBV9 and TRBJ2-1; D possibly corresponds to TRBD1 (8 bases). This CDR3 comprises 16 residues. CDR1 and CDR2 from the germline V gene are SGDLS and YYNGEE. V shed 0 bases and J shed 8 bases, with 18 bases lying between them. For the CDR3, the DNA is TGTGCCAGCAGCGTAGCTACTAGAACAGGGGGGGATGAGCAGTTCTTC. Translated, it gives CASSVATRTGGDEQFF.

The chain has TRBV3-1 (or the pseudogene TRBV3-2) and TRBJ1-1; possibly TRBD1 for D (6 bases). The CDR3 is 15 amino acids. The germline CDR1 and CDR2 sequences are LGHDT and YNNKEL (reference sequence). The V and J ends lost 3 bases and 1 base respectively, with 12 bases between them. DNA of the CDR3: TGTGCCAGCAGCCATCACAGGGCTACGAACACTGAAGCTTTCTTT. Translation: CASSHHRATNTEAFF.

The chain joins TRBV15 to TRBJ1-6; D call uncertain. Per the germline V gene, CDR1 is LNHNV and CDR2 is YYDKDF (reference sequence). The CDR3 runs to 14 residues. V gave up 3 bases and J gave up 15 bases, with 18 bases separating them. CDR3 nucleotides: TGTGCCACCAGCAGTATGACGGCCCCGAGGAACCTCCACTTT. Translation: CATSSMTAPRNLHF.